The next 14 T cell receptor beta chains were all read from a single sample in a study of identical twins (dated by TCRdb to the mid-2010s). Receptors were amplified or captured by 5' RACE. The sequencer was an Illumina HiSeq 2000. TCRdb took the public reads, trimmed them with fastp at Q25, ran MiXCR for clone calling and kept in-frame beta chains. Rows with a matching CDR3 protein are joined into one entry that keeps the most common DNA and genes. This sample lists roughly 290,000 distinct CDR3 sequences; roughly 9% were detected once. The ten biggest clones cover roughly 7% of the sample. The same data also went into a second study, on yellow fever vaccine responses in identical twins.

Sequencing used CD8+ T cells sorted from blood. The receptors derive from a woman younger than 35 in good health.

This clonotype was counted between two and nine times. This chain uses TRBV2 with TRBJ2-1; D call uncertain. CDR1 SNHLY and CDR2 FYNNEI come from the germline V gene. Deletions cut 1 base from V and 12 bases from J, with 13 bases between. The CDR3 loop spans 13 amino acids. CDR3 region: CASSEGVVVRQFF. The CDR3 DNA reads as TGTGCCAGCAGTGAAGGGGTAGTGGTCCGGCAGTTCTTC.

This clonotype occurred many times. The V call is TRBV12-3 or TRBV12-4, the J call TRBJ1-1; D gene uncertain. The CDR3 is 11 amino acids. Trimming left V 3 bases short and J 10 bases short, with 9 bases between. In DNA, the CDR3 is TGTGCCAGCAGTTTGGGCAGCCCAGCTTTCTTT. It codes for CASSLGSPAFF.

Many counts were recorded for this clonotype. This chain connects TRBV15 to TRBJ2-5; the D gene is possibly TRBD1 (6 bases). This CDR3 spans 15 amino acids. Germline V CDR1 and CDR2: LNHNV, YYDKDF (reference sequence). With 1 base removed from V and 5 bases from J, the gap between germline ends came to 14 bases. This CDR3 is CATSRGTGQPETQYF. As DNA, the CDR3 is TGTGCCACCAGCAGAGGAACCGGACAGCCGGAGACCCAGTACTTC.

V usage is TRBV4-1 and J usage is TRBJ2-5; D may be TRBD1 (5 bases). CDR1 and CDR2 from the germline V gene are MGHRA and YSYEKL. Trimming stripped 5 bases from V and 2 bases from J, with 12 bases between. CDR3 length: 14 amino acids. CDR3 in DNA: TGCGCCAGCAGCTCCTCGACAGCACAAGAGACCCAGTACTTC. This translates into CASSSSTAQETQYF.

This clonotype was counted ten times or more. The rearrangement links TRBV4-3 to TRBJ1-5; a possible D gene is TRBD1 (6 bases). This CDR3 is 16 amino acids long. V dropped 0 bases and J dropped 4 bases, with 13 bases sitting between them. Germline lookup yields CDR1 LGHNA and CDR2 YSLEER. The CDR3 DNA reads TGCGCCAGCAGCCAAGATCGGATGGGGGCGAATCAGCCCCAGCATTTT. It codes for CASSQDRMGANQPQHF.

CDR3 sequence (DNA): TGTGCCAGCACGGACGGGGGCAACGAGCAGTACTTC. Its translation: CASTDGGNEQYF. V gene TRBV9 combines with J gene TRBJ2-7; the D call may be TRBD1 or TRBD2 (6 bases each). In germline, CDR1 is SGDLS, CDR2 YYNGEE. The CDR3 extends over 12 amino acids. The V gene lost 6 bases and the J gene lost 5 bases, with 12 bases spanning the gap. The complete variable domain, with remaining parts taken from reference TRBV9 and TRBJ2-7, reads DSGVTQTPKHLITATGQRVTLRCSPRSGDLSVYWYQQSLDQGLQFLIQYYNGEERAKGNILERFSAQQFPDLHSELNLSSLELGDSALYFCASTDGGNEQYFGPGTRLTVT.

This clonotype was counted between two and nine times. This chain links TRBV19 with TRBJ1-5; no clear D. Trimming removed 1 base from V and 0 bases from J, with 7 bases in between. The germline CDR1 and CDR2 sequences are LNHDA and SQIVND (reference sequence). The CDR3 extends over 15 amino acids. The CDR3 DNA is TGTGCCAGTAGTATAGTACAGTATAGCAATCAGCCCCAGCATTTT. This sequence encodes CASSIVQYSNQPQHF.

A few counts support this clonotype. The V gene is TRBV24-1, the J gene TRBJ2-7; 12 positions agree with TRBD1. CDR1 and CDR2 (germline): KGHDR, SFDVKD. The CDR3 contains 13 residues. V was clipped by 10 bases and J by 5 bases; unmatched bases: 5. The CDR3 DNA reads TGTGCCACGAGGGGGACAGGGGGCGACGAGCAGTACTTC. This sequence encodes CATRGTGGDEQYF.

There are a few counts of this clonotype. The V call is TRBV20-1, the J call TRBJ2-1; D ambiguous. Germline V gene sequence: CDR1 DFQATT, CDR2 SNEGSKA (reference sequence). Between the trimmed V and J ends, which lost 6 bases and 0 bases, there was a span of 9 bases. The CDR3 runs 13 residues. CDR3 DNA: TGCAGTGCCGCCGTGAGCTCCTACAATGAGCAGTTCTTC. Translating gives CSAAVSSYNEQFF.

This clonotype was seen only a few times. The V gene is TRBV4-3, the J gene TRBJ2-1; 8 bases are shared with TRBD2. The CDR3 extends over 15 amino acids. Unmatched junction bases numbered 2, after V lost 0 bases and J lost 4 bases. CDR1 and CDR2 from the germline V gene are LGHNA and YSLEER. The CDR3 DNA sequence: TGCGCCAGCAGCCAAGATACTAGCGGTTACAATGAGCAGTTCTTC. Translated, it gives CASSQDTSGYNEQFF.

This sequence joins TRBV2 and TRBJ1-5, with D uncertain. V lost 0 bases, J lost 1 base, and 13 bases lay in between. This CDR3 is 17 amino acids long. Per the germline V gene, CDR1 is SNHLY and CDR2 is FYNNEI. Here the CDR3 reads CASSEAWRTGSNQPQHF. In nucleotides, the CDR3 is TGTGCCAGCAGTGAAGCATGGAGGACGGGGAGCAATCAGCCCCAGCATTTT.

In this sample, this clonotype turned up a few times. V and J are TRBV6-4 and TRBJ2-2, with a weak D call TRBD1 (7 bases). Germline values: CDR1 MRHNA, CDR2 SNTAGT. CDR3 length: 15 residues. V was trimmed by 4 bases and J by 3 bases, leaving 12 bases between them. CDR3 sequence: CASSGDREDTGELFF. The CDR3 DNA sequence: TGTGCCAGCAGTGGCGACAGGGAGGACACCGGGGAGCTGTTTTTT.

The V and J genes are TRBV11-2 and TRBJ2-5; D may be TRBD1 (5 bases). The V gene's germline CDR1 is SGHAT and CDR2 FQNNGV. V was cut by 1 base and J by 4 bases, with 10 bases left in between. CDR3 size: 14 residues. Written as DNA, the CDR3 is TGTGCCAGCAGCTTAGTAGTAGGGGCAGAGACCCAGTACTTC. It translates to CASSLVVGAETQYF.

This clonotype was found many times. The chain joins TRBV29-1 to TRBJ1-1; 9 nucleotides agree with TRBD1. The CDR3 totals 13 residues. J lost 3 bases, V lost 6 bases, and 5 bases had no gene match. In germline, CDR1 is SQVTM, CDR2 ANQGSEA. The CDR3 region is CSVRGQGYTEAFF. Here the CDR3 DNA reads TGCAGCGTACGCGGACAGGGGTACACTGAAGCTTTCTTT. The variable domain in full, with the rest retrieved from reference TRBV29-1 and TRBJ1-1, is SAVISQKPSRDICQRGTSLTIQCQVDSQVTMMFWYRQQPGQSLTLIATANQGSEATYESGFVIDKFPISRPNLTFSTLTVSNMSPEDSSIYLCSVRGQGYTEAFFGQGTRLTVV.